Reported below is one T cell receptor (beta chain). The sample comes from a study of control samples from healthy donors and cancer patients. The repertoire was sequenced with immunoSEQ multiplex PCR; TCRdb's copy has only in-frame clones and lacks some. The table lists 150,000 to 200,000 clones, 90% to 95% of them singletons. The germline V gene encodes CDR1 SEHNR and CDR2 FQNEAQ (reference sequence). This CDR3 is built from 13 residues. The V and J ends lost 5 bases and 4 bases respectively, with 11 bases between them. This clonotype was obtained from a woman younger than 45 in good health. Sequencing was carried out using blood. The chain links TRBV7-9 to TRBJ1-2; D possibly corresponds to TRBD1 (5 bases). The CDR3 loop is CASSTDSLYGYTF. The CDR3 DNA sequence: TGTGCCAGCAGCACCGACAGCCTCTATGGCTACACCTTC.